The 2 T cell receptor beta chains reported below all come from one sample, sequenced in a study of blood T cells in healthy people across ages. A J-beta primer mix and a sample-barcoded 5' primer were used in a second PCR of about 7 to 12 cycles. TCRdb reprocessed the 5' RACE reads via MiXCR and lists one record per CDR3 protein. The table records around 870,000 distinct CDR3 sequences, about 28% of them present only once. What was sequenced was blood. The source is a woman aged 80 or over in good health.

In its sample, this clonotype was seen many times. The genes are TRBV6-6 and TRBJ2-3, with TRBD2 identical over 8 bases. The V segment lost 7 bases and the J segment 4 bases; nucleotides outside the gene matches: 7. The CDR3 extends over 14 amino acids. CDR1 MNHNY and CDR2 SVGAGI come from the germline V gene (reference sequence). The CDR3: CASTLGLASDTQYF. The CDR3 DNA reads TGTGCCAGCACCCTAGGACTAGCCTCAGATACGCAGTATTTT.

This clonotype was observed at least ten times. The J gene is TRBJ2-7, the V gene TRBV7-2, with D possibly being TRBD2 (6 bases). CDR1 is SGHTA, CDR2 FQGNSA, per germline. This CDR3 has 15 residues. V was cut by 5 bases and J by 4 bases, with 18 bases left in between. CDR3 in DNA: TGTGCCAGCAGCGCCCCGGGGGTCAGGGTATACGAGCAGTACTTC. Its protein is CASSAPGVRVYEQYF.